This T cell receptor beta chain was sequenced for a study of blood T cell repertoires in COVID-19. The wider study: Material from acute and convalescent COVID-19 was sourced from the United States, Italy and Spain. PBMCs, B-cell-depleted T cells, or T cells were the source of the cDNA or gDNA that made up the material.

How the authors handled the data: Researchers report that nucleated cell counts were estimated from reference gene primer amplification. Sequenced by immunoSEQ multiplex PCR; TCRdb stores in-frame clones only, minus some. Clone size and the V and J calls come from that table; the DNA yielded D and trimming. The sample records tens of thousands of clones, about 80% being singletons. V was trimmed by 3 bases and J by 8 bases, leaving 16 bases between them. The CDR3 sequence is 15 residues long. Looked up from germline, CDR1 is MNHEY and CDR2 is SMNVEV (reference sequence). The V call is TRBV27, the J call TRBJ1-4, with a tentative D call TRBD1 (5 bases). The specimen was peripheral blood. The clonotype originates from an elderly man with active or convalescent COVID-19. CDR3 DNA: TGTGCCAGCAGTTTGGGGCAGGAGCTGAGGGAAAAACTGTTTTTT. It specifies CASSLGQELREKLFF.